The sample holds a few counts of the clone carrying this T cell receptor beta chain. The antigen remains undetermined. The data originate from a study of T cell repertoires in cytomegalovirus infection. The overall study: HLA-B-restricted CMV epitopes that are well studied were used alongside recently identified HLA-C-restricted ones. It was the public TCR beta signatures that indicated both CMV infection and matching HLA type. Study results and caveats: The study identified carriers of CMV plus the relevant HLA from cumulative public TCR beta family frequency. The ex vivo response showed dominance by HLA-C-restricted CMV-specific TCR beta clonotypes.

TCRdb reanalysed the reads using MiXCR and keeps one entry per CDR3 protein. This table holds hundreds of thousands of distinct CDR3 sequences, approximately 31% found once. Sequencing was performed on cultured CD8+ T cells from PBMCs, taken from culture after CMV antigen stimulation. The sequence was collected from a human donor in good health (CMV status not recorded). Some clones in this sample may be carry-over from other donors' samples.

The CDR3: CASNPDGRLYNEQFF. In DNA form, the CDR3 reads TGTGCCAGCAACCCTGACGGAAGACTATACAATGAGCAGTTCTTC. The V call is TRBV6-5, the J call TRBJ2-1; maybe TRBD2 (5 bases). The CDR3 is 15 amino acids. V lost 7 bases to trimming and J lost 4 bases, with 17 bases between them. The germline gives CDR1 MNHEY, CDR2 SVGAGI.